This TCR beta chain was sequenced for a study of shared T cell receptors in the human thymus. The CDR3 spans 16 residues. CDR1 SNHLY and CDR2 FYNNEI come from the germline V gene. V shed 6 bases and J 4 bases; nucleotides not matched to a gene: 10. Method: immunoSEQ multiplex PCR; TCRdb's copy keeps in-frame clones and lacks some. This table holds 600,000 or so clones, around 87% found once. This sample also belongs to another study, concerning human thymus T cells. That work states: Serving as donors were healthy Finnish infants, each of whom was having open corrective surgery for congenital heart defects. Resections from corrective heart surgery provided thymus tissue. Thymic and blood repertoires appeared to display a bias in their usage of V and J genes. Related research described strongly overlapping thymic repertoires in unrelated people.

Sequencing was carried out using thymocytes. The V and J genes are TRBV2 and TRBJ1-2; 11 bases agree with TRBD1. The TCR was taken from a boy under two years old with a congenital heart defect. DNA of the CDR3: TGTGCCAGCAGATTCCGCGGACAGGGGGCTACCTATGGCTACACCTTC. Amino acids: CASRFRGQGATYGYTF.